The table lists the clone carrying this T cell receptor (beta chain) with a few counts. What it recognizes is unknown. Profiling relied on immunoSEQ multiplex PCR, and the TCRdb table lists in-frame clones only, not all of them. Here the sample spans fewer than 6,500 clones, approximately 64% being singletons. The CDR3 extends over 16 amino acids. The ends were cut back, 3 bases at V and 5 bases at J, with 18 bases in the middle. Per the germline V gene, CDR1 is SGHTS and CDR2 is YDEGEE. The record originates from a study of T cells in tumors after PD-1 blockade. Overall study: No patient had prior checkpoint blockade, systemic immunosuppression, or radiotherapy within 4 weeks. On average, tumor samples gave more than 20,000 TCR templates and 6,000 or so unique clonotypes.

Regarding the study as a whole: Two pre-treatment samples showed no clonal replacement between them.

The chain employs TRBV5-8 and TRBJ1-5; D is unclear. The sample in question was tumor tissue, obtained before anti-PD-1 treatment. The receptor was derived from a human donor with basal cell carcinoma. The CDR3 region is CASSSVLVGGDQPQHF. CDR3 in DNA: TGTGCCAGCAGCTCGGTCCTGGTGGGTGGTGATCAGCCCCAGCATTTT.